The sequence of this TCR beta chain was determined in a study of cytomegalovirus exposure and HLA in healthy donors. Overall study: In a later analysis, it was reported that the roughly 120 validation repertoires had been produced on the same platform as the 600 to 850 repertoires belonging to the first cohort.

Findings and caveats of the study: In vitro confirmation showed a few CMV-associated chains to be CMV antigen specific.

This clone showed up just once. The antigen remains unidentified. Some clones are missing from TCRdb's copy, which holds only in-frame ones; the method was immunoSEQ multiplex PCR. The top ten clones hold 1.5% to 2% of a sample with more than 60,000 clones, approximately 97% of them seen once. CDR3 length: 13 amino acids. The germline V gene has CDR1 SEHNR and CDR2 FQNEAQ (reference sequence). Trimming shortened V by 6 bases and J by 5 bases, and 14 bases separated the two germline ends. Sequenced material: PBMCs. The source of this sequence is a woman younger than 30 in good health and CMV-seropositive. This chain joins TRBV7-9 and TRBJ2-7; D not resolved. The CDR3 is CASRSAGENEQYF. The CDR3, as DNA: TGTGCCAGCAGGTCGGCTGGAGAGAACGAGCAGTACTTC.